This record concerns one T cell receptor beta chain sequence. The target antigen is unknown. TCR sequencing used cDNA made by reverse transcription of extracted RNA. Produced via immunoSEQ multiplex PCR; TCRdb's table is partial and in-frame only. The sample has 35,000 to 45,000 clones, 80% to 95% seen once. The germline V and J ends were trimmed by 9 bases and 0 bases, with 12 bases remaining between them. The CDR3 is 13 amino acids. Germline-derived CDR1 and CDR2 are MDHEN and SYDVKM. Treatment meaning: oral pan-JAK inhibitor, 5-10 mg twice daily. Those with alopecia areata gave lesional scalp punch biopsies and peripheral blood. Sorting from PBMCs produced CD4+ and CD8+ T cells. This sample is drawn from a study of CD8+ T cells in alopecia areata. Regarding the study as a whole: Uncertainty remains about how baseline CD8+ expansion links to response, with one nonresponder.

The specimen was CD8+ T cells sorted from blood, collected at week 24, from a patient treated with tofacitinib. The source is a human donor with alopecia areata. The chain recombines TRBV28 with TRBJ2-7; TRBD1 is a possible D gene (5 bases). CDR3 region: CASQTALSYEQYF. CDR3 in DNA: TGTGCCAGTCAGACAGCCCTCTCCTACGAGCAGTACTTC. Full variable domain (missing parts from reference TRBV28 and TRBJ2-7): DVKVTQSSRYLVKRTGEKVFLECVQDMDHENMFWYRQDPGLGLRLIYFSYDVKMKEKGDIPEGYSVSREKKERFSLILESASTNQTSMYLCASQTALSYEQYFGPGTRLTVT.